This TCR beta chain was captured by sequencing in a study of regulatory T cells in long-lasting Graves disease. For TCR beta, libraries came from iRepertoire HTBI primers and Arm-PCR of CDR3 regions. TCRdb itself ran the multiplex PCR reads through MiXCR, one entry per CDR3 protein. Among fewer than 650,000 distinct CDR3 sequences listed, about 15% were seen once. Germline CDR1 is MNHNS and CDR2 is SASEGT. Trimming pared 6 bases from V and 0 bases from J, leaving 12 bases between. The CDR3 runs to 15 residues. As to time point: newly diagnosed GD, antithyroid drugs for less than 3 months. Extracted PBMC RNA gave rise to the TCR library. Patients of an endocrinology department in Xi'an, China, were included. These sequences were also reported in another study, on T cells in Graves' hyperthyroidism and ophthalmopathy. From that second work: Absence of ophthalmopathy progression within 18 months defined stable Graves' hyperthyroidism.

The sequencing here drew on peripheral blood mononuclear cells (PBMCs), taken at new diagnosis, from a patient treated with antithyroid drugs. This TCR was sampled from a man between 18 and 35 years old with Graves disease. The rearrangement joins TRBV6-1 to TRBJ1-5; no reliable D call. CDR3 sequence: CASSPRSYSNQPQHF. For the CDR3, the DNA is TGTGCCAGCAGCCCAAGGTCCTATAGCAATCAGCCCCAGCATTTT.